One T cell receptor (beta chain) is described in this entry. This sample was taken from a study of OX40 agonist ivuxolimab in advanced cancers. Study at large: The study treated patients with ivuxolimab, an agonistic anti-OX40 (CD134) antibody.

Profiling relied on immunoSEQ multiplex PCR, and the TCRdb table lists in-frame clones only, not all of them. The table includes tens of thousands of clones, approximately 81% detected once. Trimming took 2 bases from V and 9 from J; bases not matched to a gene: 6. This CDR3 has 14 residues. Germline CDR1 is MDHEN and CDR2 is SYDVKM. This clonotype was obtained from an adult with an advanced solid tumor such as melanoma, head and neck, liver or kidney cancer. The sequences come from CD4+ or CD8+ T cells sorted from blood, collected in a trial of the OX40 agonist ivuxolimab. The chain carries TRBV28 and TRBJ1-3, with 8 bases lining up with TRBD1. The CDR3 DNA sequence: TGTGCCAGCAGTTTAGGACAGGGAGGGAGCACCATATATTTT. This translates into CASSLGQGGSTIYF.